Listed below are T cell receptor beta chains from one sample, sequenced in a study of cytomegalovirus exposure and HLA in healthy donors. Generated by immunoSEQ multiplex PCR, the TCRdb table keeps only in-frame clones and is missing some. The repertoire holds some 130,000 clones, approximately 62% seen once, with around 1.6% in the top ten. Specimen: PBMCs. Every receptor here comes from a human donor in good health. The CDR3 runs from the conserved cysteine through the conserved F or W. The D gene is left open where the match is weak. Rows may omit the clone size; those that give it use once, few, many or a size class.

TRBV5-1	NA	NA	TRBJ2-7	TGCGCCAGCAGAAAGACAGAGACCTACGAGCAGTACTTC	CASRKTETYEQYF
TRBV11-2	TRBD1	NA	TRBJ1-4	TGTGCCAGCAGCTTAGGGACCGGGACAGGGGGTGAAAAACTGTTTTTT	CASSLGTGTGGEKLFF
TRBV5-3	TRBD2	NA	TRBJ2-3	TGTGCCAGAAGCTTGGCGCCTACCGAGCGGGAGAAGGCAGATACGCAGTATTTT	CARSLAPTEREKADTQYF
TRBV15	NA	NA	TRBJ2-5	TGTGCCACCAGCAGCCGGCGGTCCCAAGAGACCCAGTACTTC	CATSSRRSQETQYF
TRBV10-3	NA	NA	TRBJ2-5	TGTGCCATCAGTGAGGGACAGGCCGAGTGGGAGGCCCAGTACTTC	CAISEGQAEWEAQYF
TRBV11-2	TRBD2	NA	TRBJ2-3	TGTGCCAGCAGCTCGATAGCGGGAGGGGTGGGAGATACGCAGTATTTT	CASSSIAGGVGDTQYF
TRBV6-5	TRBD1	NA	TRBJ1-5	TGTGCCAGCAGTTACGCTAGGGGACAGGGCGCGCCCCAGCATTTT	CASSYARGQGAPQHF
TRBV28	NA	NA	TRBJ2-1	TGTGCCAGCAGTTCCCCATTCGGGGCTAGCGAAGGTGCGAATGAGCAGTTCTTC	CASSSPFGASEGANEQFF
TRBV10-3	TRBD1	once	TRBJ2-2	TGTGCCATCTCAGGGGGCGCGGTGACCGGGGAGCTGTTTTTT	CAISGGAVTGELFF
TRBV28	NA	NA	TRBJ2-3	TGTGCCAGCACCCAAGGCCCGGCAGGCACGCAGTATTTT	CASTQGPAGTQYF
TRBV6-1	NA	NA	TRBJ2-2	TGTGCCAGCAGTGAATGGGGCCCAAACACCGGGGAGCTGTTTTTT	CASSEWGPNTGELFF
TRBV7-2	TRBD2	NA	TRBJ2-5	TGTGCCAGCAGCTTCCCGGGACTAGCGGGAGTCGGGGAGACCCAGTACTTC	CASSFPGLAGVGETQYF
TRBV6-1	TRBD2	few	TRBJ2-7	TGTGCCGGAGGGGAGGGACTAGCAGAGTACGAGCAGTACTTC	CAGGEGLAEYEQYF
TRBV9	TRBD2	NA	TRBJ2-1	TGTGCCAGCAACAGCGGGAGCTCCTACAATGAGCAGTTCTTC	CASNSGSSYNEQFF
TRBV6-5	TRBD2	NA	TRBJ2-7	TGTGCCAGCCGGCGGGGGGAGGGCACACCCTACGAGCAGTACTTC	CASRRGEGTPYEQYF
TRBV5-6	TRBD1	NA	TRBJ2-7	TGTGCCAGCAGCTCTAAAGGACAGGGGGGATTTTCCTACGAGCAGTACTTC	CASSSKGQGGFSYEQYF
TRBV5-6	TRBD1	NA	TRBJ1-2	TGTGCCAGCAGCCCCGGGACAGGGAACTATGGCTACACCTTC	CASSPGTGNYGYTF
TRBV19	NA	NA	TRBJ1-4	TGTGCCAGTAGTTTGGAAACAGGGCGGGTTGAAAAACTGTTTTTT	CASSLETGRVEKLFF
TRBV4-3	NA	few	TRBJ2-3	TGCGCCAGCAGCCAAGGTTGGGCGGAGCAGGGTACGCAGTATTTT	CASSQGWAEQGTQYF
TRBV5-1	NA	NA	TRBJ2-3	TGCGCCAGCAGCACCGGGGGTGCTAGCACAGATACGCAGTATTTT	CASSTGGASTDTQYF
TRBV18	TRBD1	NA	TRBJ2-1	TGTGCCAGCTCACCCGGACAGGGTTCGTTCAATGAGCAGTTCTTC	CASSPGQGSFNEQFF
TRBV19	NA	NA	TRBJ2-7	TGTGCCAGTAGTATGTGGGCGAGCTCCTACGAGCAGTACTTC	CASSMWASSYEQYF
TRBV14	NA	once	TRBJ2-7	TGTGCCAGCAGCCAAAACGCCAGGGCTTCGGGGGCCTACGAGCAGTACTTC	CASSQNARASGAYEQYF
TRBV5-4	NA	NA	TRBJ1-4	TGTGCCAGCAGCGGTGGACAGACCGAAGAAAAACTGTTTTTT	CASSGGQTEEKLFF
TRBV7-2	TRBD2	NA	TRBJ2-3	TGTGCCAGCAGCTTATCCCCAGGACTAGTACCAGATACGCAGTATTTT	CASSLSPGLVPDTQYF
TRBV2	TRBD2	NA	TRBJ2-3	TGTGCCAGCAGTGATCTCCCCCTGACTAGCGGGGGGGGCTCACGCCAGTATTTT	CASSDLPLTSGGGSRQYF
TRBV27	NA	NA	TRBJ2-7	TGTGCCAGCAGTTTGGTAGGGGGTCCCAACGAGCAGTACTTC	CASSLVGGPNEQYF
TRBV10-3	NA	NA	TRBJ2-7	TGTGCCATCAGGGGGACAATAGACTCCTACGAGCAGTACTTC	CAIRGTIDSYEQYF
TRBV7-6	TRBD1	few	TRBJ1-1	TGTGCCAGCAGCCAGGGGGGGAACACTGAAGCTTTCTTT	CASSQGGNTEAFF
TRBV5-1	TRBD1	NA	TRBJ2-3	TGCGCCAGCAGCCTGGACCAAATGCGGACAGGGGAAGAAGATACGCAGTATTTT	CASSLDQMRTGEEDTQYF
TRBV7-9	TRBD2	once	TRBJ2-7	TGTGCCAGCAGCTACCCCGAAGGGACTAGCTCCTACGAGCAGTACTTC	CASSYPEGTSSYEQYF
TRBV27	TRBD1	NA	TRBJ2-7	TGTGCCAGCAAGGTGACAGGGGGCTTAATCGAGCAGTACTTC	CASKVTGGLIEQYF
TRBV5-6	NA	NA	TRBJ1-5	TGTGCCAGCAGCTTGGGTATTAGCAATCAGCCCCAGCATTTT	CASSLGISNQPQHF
TRBV28	TRBD2	NA	TRBJ2-7	TGTGCCAGCAGTTTCGAAGGACTAGCGGAGAACTACGAGCAGTACTTC	CASSFEGLAENYEQYF
TRBV29-1	NA	NA	TRBJ2-3	TGCAGCGTTCAAACTAGCATAAGCACAGATACGCAGTATTTT	CSVQTSISTDTQYF
TRBV6-1	TRBD1	few	TRBJ2-7	TGTGCCAGCAGTGAGACAGGGGCGGGTGAGCAGTACTTC	CASSETGAGEQYF
TRBV10-2	NA	NA	TRBJ2-5	TGCGCCGCGCAGCGGGAAGAGACCCAGTACTTC	CAAQREETQYF
TRBV7-2	NA	NA	TRBJ2-5	TGTGCCAGCAGCTTAGCGATTTTGGCTAGCAGAGAGACCCAGTACTTC	CASSLAILASRETQYF
TRBV2	TRBD1	NA	TRBJ1-1	TGTGCCAGCAGCCTAAACCCGGGACAGGGGAGGAACACTGAAGCTTTCTTT	CASSLNPGQGRNTEAFF
TRBV11-3	NA	NA	TRBJ2-1	TGTGCCAGCTCCCGGGAGTCCTACAATGAGCAGTTCTTC	CASSRESYNEQFF
TRBV5-1	TRBD2	few	TRBJ2-5	TGCGCCAGCAGCTCGGCGGGAGGCCTTGGGGTCCAGTACTTC	CASSSAGGLGVQYF
TRBV5-6	NA	NA	TRBJ2-1	TGTGCCAGCATCAATGGGTTGGGGGGATACAATGAGCAGTTCTTC	CASINGLGGYNEQFF
TRBV28	TRBD1	NA	TRBJ1-2	TGTGCCAGCAGTTCCCCAATACGGACAGGGGGAAACTATGGCTACACCTTC	CASSSPIRTGGNYGYTF
TRBV2	TRBD2	NA	TRBJ2-4	TGTGCCAGCAGGGGAGCGGGAGGAAACATTCAGTACTTC	CASRGAGGNIQYF
TRBV10-3	NA	NA	TRBJ2-7	TGTGCCATCACCGCCCCGGGAAACGAGCAGTACTTC	CAITAPGNEQYF
TRBV19	TRBD1	NA	TRBJ2-7	TGTGCCAGTAGTAAGGGGACAGGGGGCAATGGCAACGAGCAGTACTTC	CASSKGTGGNGNEQYF
TRBV9	TRBD1	NA	TRBJ2-1	TGTGCCAGCAGCGTAGCTCCGACAGGGTGGGATGAGCAGTTCTTC	CASSVAPTGWDEQFF
TRBV15	TRBD2	NA	TRBJ2-3	TGTGCCACCAGCAGCAAAAGCGGGATAGGCACAGATACGCAGTATTTT	CATSSKSGIGTDTQYF
TRBV7-6	NA	once	TRBJ1-4	TGTGCCAGCAGCTTAGGGGGGGGGCTCGGTGAAAAACTGTTTTTT	CASSLGGGLGEKLFF
TRBV4-1	TRBD2	NA	TRBJ2-1	TGCGCCAGCAGTAACCTAGCGGGAGGGCCTAAGTATGAGCAGTTCTTC	CASSNLAGGPKYEQFF
TRBV15	TRBD1	NA	TRBJ2-1	TGTGCCGTTGGGACAGGGAGCTCCTACAATGAGCAGTTCTTC	CAVGTGSSYNEQFF
TRBV19	TRBD2	few	TRBJ2-1	TGTGCCAGTAGTATCGCGGGAGTTGCCTACAATGAGCAGTTCTTC	CASSIAGVAYNEQFF
TRBV4-2	TRBD2	NA	TRBJ2-7	TGTGCCAGCAGCCGAGCAGCGGGAGGGCTCGACGAGCAGTACTTC	CASSRAAGGLDEQYF